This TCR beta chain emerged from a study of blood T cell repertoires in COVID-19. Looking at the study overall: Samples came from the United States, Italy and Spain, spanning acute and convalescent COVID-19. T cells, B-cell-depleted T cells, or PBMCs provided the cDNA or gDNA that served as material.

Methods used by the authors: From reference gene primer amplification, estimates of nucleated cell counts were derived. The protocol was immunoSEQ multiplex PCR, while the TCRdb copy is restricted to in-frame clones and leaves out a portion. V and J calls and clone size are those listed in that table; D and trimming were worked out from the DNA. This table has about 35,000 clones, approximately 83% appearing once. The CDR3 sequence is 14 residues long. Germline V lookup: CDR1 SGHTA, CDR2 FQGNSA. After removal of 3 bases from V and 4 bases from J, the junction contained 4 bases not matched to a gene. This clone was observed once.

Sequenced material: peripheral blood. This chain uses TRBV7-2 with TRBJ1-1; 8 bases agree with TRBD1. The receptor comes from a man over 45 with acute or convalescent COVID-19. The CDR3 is CASSLQGAATEAFF. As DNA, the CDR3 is TGTGCCAGCAGCTTGCAGGGGGCGGCCACTGAAGCTTTCTTT.